This T cell receptor beta chain was found in a study of blood T cell repertoires in COVID-19. Germline CDR1 is SEHNR and CDR2 is FQNEAQ (reference sequence). Trimming at V came to 5 bases and at J to 3 bases, leaving 5 bases not matched to a gene. This CDR3 contains 14 residues. Clones were sequenced by immunoSEQ multiplex PCR, and TCRdb holds only the in-frame ones, with some missing. Of approximately 200,000 clones listed, 84% are singletons. This sequence was found in an elderly woman with COVID-19, enrolled during active disease. The specimen sequenced was peripheral blood. V and J are TRBV7-9 and TRBJ2-5, with TRBD1 matching over 8 bases. CDR3 protein: CASSPGQGKETQYF. CDR3 sequence (DNA): TGTGCCAGCAGCCCAGGACAGGGAAAAGAGACCCAGTACTTC.